Below, one T cell receptor beta chain is given with its context. As yet, its antigen is unknown. The CDR3 runs to 14 residues. Trimming removed 5 bases at V and 0 bases at J, with 10 bases between. Germline V gene lookup returns CDR1 SQVTM and CDR2 ANQGSEA. These data originate in a study of T-cell reconstitution after alpha-beta-depleted transplantation in children. Study findings and constraints: The study reportedly traced alpha-beta T cells about two months after transplant to several hundred expanded graft clones. Counts and diversity of T cells one year after transplant came mostly from newly produced T cells.

Molecular barcoding with unique molecular identifiers was used for the TCRbeta library. A single record per CDR3 protein comes from TCRdb applying MiXCR to the PCR reads. The top ten clones hold over 25% of a sample with hundreds of thousands of distinct CDR3 sequences, 15% to 20% of them seen once. The rearrangement uses TRBV29-1 and TRBJ2-2, with D unresolved. This TCR was recovered from a boy under two years old who had a stem cell transplant for Wiskott-Aldrich syndrome, so the T cells may come from the graft donor. The starting material was PBMCs, mostly from graft donor cells, obtained 360 days after TCRalphabeta/CD19-depleted stem cell transplant. The CDR3 loop is CSVIEHSNTGELFF. CDR3 DNA sequence: TGCAGCGTTATCGAACATTCGAACACCGGGGAGCTGTTTTTT.